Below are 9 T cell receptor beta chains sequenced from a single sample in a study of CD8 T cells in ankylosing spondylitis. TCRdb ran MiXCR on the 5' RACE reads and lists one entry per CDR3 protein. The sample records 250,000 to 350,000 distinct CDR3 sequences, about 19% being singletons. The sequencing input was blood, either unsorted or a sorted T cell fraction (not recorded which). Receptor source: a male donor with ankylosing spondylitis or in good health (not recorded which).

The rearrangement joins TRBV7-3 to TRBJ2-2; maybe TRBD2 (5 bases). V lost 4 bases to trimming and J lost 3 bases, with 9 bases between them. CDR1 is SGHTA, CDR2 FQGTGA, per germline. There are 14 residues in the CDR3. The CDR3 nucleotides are TGTGCCAGCAGCTCTGGACTGGACACCGGGGAGCTGTTTTTT. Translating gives CASSSGLDTGELFF.

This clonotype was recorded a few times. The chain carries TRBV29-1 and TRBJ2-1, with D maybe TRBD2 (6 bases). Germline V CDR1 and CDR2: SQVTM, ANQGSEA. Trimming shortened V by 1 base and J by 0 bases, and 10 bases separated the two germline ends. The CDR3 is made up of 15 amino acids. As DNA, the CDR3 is TGCAGCGTTGAAGCTACTAGCCGCTCCTACAATGAGCAGTTCTTC. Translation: CSVEATSRSYNEQFF.

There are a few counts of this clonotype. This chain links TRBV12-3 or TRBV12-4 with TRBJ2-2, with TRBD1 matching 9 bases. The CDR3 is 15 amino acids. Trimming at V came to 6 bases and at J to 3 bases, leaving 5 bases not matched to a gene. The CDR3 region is CASRGTGRDTGELFF. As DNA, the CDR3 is TGTGCCAGCAGAGGGACAGGGCGGGACACCGGGGAGCTGTTTTTT.

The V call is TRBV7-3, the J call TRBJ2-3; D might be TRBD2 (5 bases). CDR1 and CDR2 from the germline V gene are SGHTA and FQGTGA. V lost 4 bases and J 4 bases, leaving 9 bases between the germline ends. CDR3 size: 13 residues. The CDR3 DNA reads TGTGCCAGCAGCTCCAGCGGTCCAGATACGCAGTATTTT. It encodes CASSSSGPDTQYF.

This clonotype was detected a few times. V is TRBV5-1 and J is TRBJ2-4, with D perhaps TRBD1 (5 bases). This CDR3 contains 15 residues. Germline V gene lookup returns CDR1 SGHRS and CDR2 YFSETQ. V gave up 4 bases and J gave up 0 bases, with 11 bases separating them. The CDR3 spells CASSPGKLAKNIQYF. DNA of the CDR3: TGCGCCAGCAGCCCAGGGAAGTTAGCCAAAAACATTCAGTACTTC.

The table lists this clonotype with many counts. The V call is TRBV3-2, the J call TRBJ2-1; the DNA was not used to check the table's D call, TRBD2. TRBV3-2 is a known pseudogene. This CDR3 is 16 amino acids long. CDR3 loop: CASSQVIWTSYNEQFF. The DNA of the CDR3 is TGTGCCAGCAGCCAAGTGATCTGGACTTCTTACAATGAGCAGTTCTTC.

The CDR3 coding sequence is TGCAGTGCTAAGACGTTTGAGGCCCTATCTTACAATGAGCAGTTCTTC. Protein: CSAKTFEALSYNEQFF. V usage is TRBV20-1 and J usage is TRBJ2-1; no definite D call. Trimming shortened V by 4 bases and J by 4 bases, and 20 bases separated the two germline ends. CDR1 DFQATT and CDR2 SNEGSKA come from the germline V gene (reference sequence). This CDR3 has 16 amino acids.

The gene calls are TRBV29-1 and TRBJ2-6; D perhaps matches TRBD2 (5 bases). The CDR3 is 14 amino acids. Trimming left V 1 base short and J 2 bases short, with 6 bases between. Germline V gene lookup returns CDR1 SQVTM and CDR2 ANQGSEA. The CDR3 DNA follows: TGCAGCGTTGAAGCGGGGACTGGGGCCAACGTCCTGACTTTC. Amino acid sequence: CSVEAGTGANVLTF.

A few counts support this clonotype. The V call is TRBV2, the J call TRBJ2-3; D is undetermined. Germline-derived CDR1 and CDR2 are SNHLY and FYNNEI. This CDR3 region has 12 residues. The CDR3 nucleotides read TGTGCGCAGCGTAGGGAAACAGATACGCAGTATTTT. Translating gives CAQRRETDTQYF.